This TCR beta chain was sequenced for a study of blood T cell repertoires in COVID-19. Germline V lookup: CDR1 SGHTA, CDR2 FQGNSA. The CDR3 has 16 residues. J gave up 3 bases and V 5 bases, and 5 bases lay outside the gene matches. Assay: immunoSEQ multiplex PCR; the TCRdb copy retains only in-frame clones and omits some. The repertoire holds fewer than 30,000 clones, over 75% seen once, with approximately 15% in the top ten. The J gene is TRBJ2-1, the V gene TRBV7-2; TRBD2 agrees at 12 bases. The receptor was isolated from a man between 65 and 79 years old with active COVID-19. The specimen was peripheral blood. CDR3 region: CASSAGLAGFYNEQFF. CDR3 coding DNA: TGTGCCAGCAGCGCCGGACTAGCGGGGTTCTACAATGAGCAGTTCTTC. Combining the CDR3 with reference TRBV7-2 and TRBJ2-1 gives the whole variable domain GAGVSQSPSNKVTEKGKDVELRCDPISGHTALYWYRQSLGQGLEFLIYFQGNSAPDKSGLPSDRFSAERTGGSVSTLTIQRTQQEDSAVYLCASSAGLAGFYNEQFFGPGTRLTVL.